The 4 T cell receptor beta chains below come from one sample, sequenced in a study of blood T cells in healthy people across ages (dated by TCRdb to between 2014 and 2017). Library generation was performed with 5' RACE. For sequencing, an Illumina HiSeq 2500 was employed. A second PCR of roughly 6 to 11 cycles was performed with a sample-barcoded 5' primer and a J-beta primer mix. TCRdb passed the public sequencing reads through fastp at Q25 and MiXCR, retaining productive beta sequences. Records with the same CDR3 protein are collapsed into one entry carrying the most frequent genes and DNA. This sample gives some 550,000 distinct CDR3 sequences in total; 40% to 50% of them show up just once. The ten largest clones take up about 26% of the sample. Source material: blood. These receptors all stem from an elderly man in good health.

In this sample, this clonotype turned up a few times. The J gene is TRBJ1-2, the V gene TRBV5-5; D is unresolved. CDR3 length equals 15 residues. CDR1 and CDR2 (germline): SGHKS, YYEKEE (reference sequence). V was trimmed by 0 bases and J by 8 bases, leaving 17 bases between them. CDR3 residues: CASSLVVGPMTGYTF. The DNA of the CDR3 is TGTGCCAGCAGCTTGGTGGTCGGGCCCATGACCGGCTACACCTTC.

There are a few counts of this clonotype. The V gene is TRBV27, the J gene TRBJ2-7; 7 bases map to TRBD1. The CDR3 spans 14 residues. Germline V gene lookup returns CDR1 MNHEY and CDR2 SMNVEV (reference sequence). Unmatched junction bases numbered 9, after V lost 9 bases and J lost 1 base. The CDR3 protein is CARDDRDPSYEQYF. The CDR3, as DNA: TGTGCCAGGGACGACAGGGACCCTTCCTACGAGCAGTACTTC.

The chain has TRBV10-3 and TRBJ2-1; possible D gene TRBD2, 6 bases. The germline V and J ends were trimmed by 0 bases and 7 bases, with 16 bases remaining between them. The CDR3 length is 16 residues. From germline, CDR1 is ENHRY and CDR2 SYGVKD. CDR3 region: CAISESSGLHENEQFF. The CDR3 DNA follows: TGTGCCATCAGTGAGTCTTCGGGACTCCATGAGAATGAGCAGTTCTTC.

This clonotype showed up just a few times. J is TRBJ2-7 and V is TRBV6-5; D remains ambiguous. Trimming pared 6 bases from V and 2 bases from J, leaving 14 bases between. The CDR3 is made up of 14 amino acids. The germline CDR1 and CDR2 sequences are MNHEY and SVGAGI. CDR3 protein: CASRTDKPPYEQYF. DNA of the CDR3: TGTGCCAGCAGGACTGACAAGCCGCCCTACGAGCAGTACTTC.